The rows below give T cell receptor beta chains drawn from one sample of a study of blood T cell repertoires in COVID-19. Some clones are missing from TCRdb's copy, which holds only in-frame ones; the method was immunoSEQ multiplex PCR. The table lists a few hundred thousand clones, 70% to 90% of them singletons, with around 4.5% in the top ten. Input material: peripheral blood. The receptors shown here come from a man in his forties or fifties with acute or convalescent COVID-19. CDR3s include the opening cysteine and the closing phenylalanine or tryptophan. The order of the fields is V gene, J gene, clone size, D gene, CDR3 DNA, CDR3 protein. D genes are given only for firm matches. The size field is filled for only some rows; it gives once, few, many or a size class.

>TRBV5-1|TRBJ1-6|NA|NA
TGCGCCAGCAGCTTGGAAGGGGCCACTTCCTATAATTCACCCCTCCACTTT
CASSLEGATSYNSPLHF
>TRBV19|TRBJ2-2|NA|TRBD1
TGTGCCAGTAGTATTTGGGGACAGGGGAACACCGGGGAGCTGTTTTTT
CASSIWGQGNTGELFF
>TRBV20-1|TRBJ2-6|once|NA
TGCAGTGCTAGTCCCAGTGGCTCTGGGGCCAACGTCCTGACTTTC
CSASPSGSGANVLTF
>TRBV5-6|TRBJ1-5|NA|NA
TGTGCCAGCAGCTTTTTGAGTCAGCCCCAGCATTTT
CASSFLSQPQHF
>TRBV10-1|TRBJ1-2|NA|NA
TGCGCCAGCAGTCAGAACAGGGTCGAGGGCTACACCTTC
CASSQNRVEGYTF
>TRBV6-2/TRBV6-3|TRBJ1-1|NA|NA
TGTGCCAGCAGTTACTCGAAGACGAGGGCTGAAGCTTTCTTT
CASSYSKTRAEAFF
>TRBV6-5|TRBJ1-6|NA|TRBD1
TGTGCCAGCACTCAAGACAGGGCCTCTAATTCACCCCTCCACTTT
CASTQDRASNSPLHF
>TRBV14|TRBJ2-3|NA|NA
TGTGCCAGCAGCCCACGGAGGGGCCCAGATACGCAGTATTTT
CASSPRRGPDTQYF
>TRBV3-1/TRBV3-2|TRBJ1-1|NA|NA
TGTGCCAGCAGCCAAGGCAACTTGAACACTGAAGCTTTCTTT
CASSQGNLNTEAFF
>TRBV3-1/TRBV3-2|TRBJ2-3|NA|TRBD1
TGTGCCAGCAGCCAACTGACAGGGGGGAGGGATACGCAGTATTTT
CASSQLTGGRDTQYF
>TRBV19|TRBJ2-7|NA|NA
TGTGCCAGTAGTAAGGGGCCCTACGAGCAGTACTTC
CASSKGPYEQYF
>TRBV7-9|TRBJ2-3|NA|TRBD1
TGTGCCAGCAGCCGAGGGACAGGTACGAATAAGGATACGCAGTATTTT
CASSRGTGTNKDTQYF
>TRBV12-3/TRBV12-4|TRBJ1-2|NA|NA
TGTGCCAGCAGTCCACAGGACTATGGCTACACCTTC
CASSPQDYGYTF
>TRBV21-1|TRBJ1-1|once|NA
TGTGCCAGCAGCAAAGATCTTCCCGACCGACAGGGGAACACTGAAGCTTTCTTT
CASSKDLPDRQGNTEAFF
>TRBV11-2|TRBJ1-1|few|TRBD1
TGTGCCAGCAGCCCGCAGGGGGCTGGGCTAAACACTGAAGCTTTCTTT
CASSPQGAGLNTEAFF
>TRBV19|TRBJ2-5|NA|TRBD1
TGTGCCAGTAGTATCGGGGCAGGGGGCTTAGTGGAGACCCAGTACTTC
CASSIGAGGLVETQYF
>TRBV5-6|TRBJ1-5|once|NA
TGTGCCAGCAGCTTGTCAATAGGGGCTATCAATCAGCCCCAGCATTTT
CASSLSIGAINQPQHF
>TRBV2|TRBJ1-5|NA|NA
TGTGCCAGCAGAGATGGACGAGTGGGCGCTTCGGGACAGCCCCAGCATTTT
CASRDGRVGASGQPQHF
>TRBV5-1|TRBJ1-5|NA|TRBD1
TGCGCCAGCAGCTTTACAGGGGACGCGGGTCAGCCCCAGCATTTT
CASSFTGDAGQPQHF
>TRBV2|TRBJ2-1|NA|TRBD1
TGTGCCAGACGGGACAGGGGAAGTTACAATGAGCAGTTCTTC
CARRDRGSYNEQFF
>TRBV11-2|TRBJ1-1|NA|NA
TGTGCCAGCAGCTTACAGCTATCAGCCAGGGCCAACACTGAAGCTTTCTTT
CASSLQLSARANTEAFF
>TRBV19|TRBJ1-1|NA|NA
TGTGCCAGTACCATTACAGCCTACATGAACACTGAAGCTTTCTTT
CASTITAYMNTEAFF
>TRBV4-2|TRBJ1-3|NA|NA
TGTGCCAGCAGCCAAGAGAGGGCGAACTCTGGAAACACCATATATTTT
CASSQERANSGNTIYF
>TRBV10-2|TRBJ1-2|NA|TRBD1
TGCGCCAGCAGTGAGGAGGGGGCAACTGGCTACACCTTC
CASSEEGATGYTF
>TRBV30|TRBJ1-5|NA|NA
TGTGCCTGGAGCAGCGGCTCTAGCGGCAATCAGCCCCAGCATTTT
CAWSSGSSGNQPQHF
>TRBV5-1|TRBJ1-1|NA|NA
TGCGCCAGCAGCCTAGGACAGCTTGGAGCTTTCTTT
CASSLGQLGAFF
>TRBV12-3/TRBV12-4|TRBJ1-1|NA|NA
TGTGCCAGCAGTACCGCTCGGGGTAGAGCTTTCTTT
CASSTARGRAFF